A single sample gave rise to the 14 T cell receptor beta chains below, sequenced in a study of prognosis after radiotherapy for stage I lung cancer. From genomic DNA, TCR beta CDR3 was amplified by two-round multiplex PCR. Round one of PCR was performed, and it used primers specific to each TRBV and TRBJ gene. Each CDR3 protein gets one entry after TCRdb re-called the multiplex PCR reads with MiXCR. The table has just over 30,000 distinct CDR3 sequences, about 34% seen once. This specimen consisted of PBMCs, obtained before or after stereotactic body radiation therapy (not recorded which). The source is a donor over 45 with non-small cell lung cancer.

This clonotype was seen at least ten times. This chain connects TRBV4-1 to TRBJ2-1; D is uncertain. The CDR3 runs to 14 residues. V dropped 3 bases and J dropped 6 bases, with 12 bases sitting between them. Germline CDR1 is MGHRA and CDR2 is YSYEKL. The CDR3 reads CASSQVSVVNEQFF. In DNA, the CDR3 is TGCGCCAGCAGCCAGGTATCGGTAGTCAATGAGCAGTTCTTC.

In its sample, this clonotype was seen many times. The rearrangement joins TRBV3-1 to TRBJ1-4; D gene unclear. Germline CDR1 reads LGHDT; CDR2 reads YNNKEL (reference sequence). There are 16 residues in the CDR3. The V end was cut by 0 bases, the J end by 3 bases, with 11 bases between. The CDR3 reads CASSQERNGPNEKLFF. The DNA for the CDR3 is TGTGCCAGCAGCCAAGAGAGGAACGGACCTAATGAAAAACTGTTTTTT.

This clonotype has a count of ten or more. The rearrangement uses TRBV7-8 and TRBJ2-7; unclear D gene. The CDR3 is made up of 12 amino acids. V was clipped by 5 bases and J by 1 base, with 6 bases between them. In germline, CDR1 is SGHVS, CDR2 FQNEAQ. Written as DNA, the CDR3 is TGTGCCAGCAGCCCCGGATCCTACGAGCAGTACTTC. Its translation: CASSPGSYEQYF.

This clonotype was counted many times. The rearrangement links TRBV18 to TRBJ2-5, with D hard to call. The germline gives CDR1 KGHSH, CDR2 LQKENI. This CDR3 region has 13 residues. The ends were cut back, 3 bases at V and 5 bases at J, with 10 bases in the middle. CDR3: CASSPSIPETQYF. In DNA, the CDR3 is TGTGCCAGCTCACCGAGTATCCCGGAGACCCAGTACTTC.

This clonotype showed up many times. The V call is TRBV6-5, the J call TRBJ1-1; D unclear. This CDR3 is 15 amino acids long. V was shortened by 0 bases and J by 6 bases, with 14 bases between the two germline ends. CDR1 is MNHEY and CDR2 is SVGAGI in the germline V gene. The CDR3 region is CASSYSYGVRSEAFF. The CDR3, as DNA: TGTGCCAGCAGTTACTCGTACGGGGTCAGGTCTGAAGCTTTCTTT.

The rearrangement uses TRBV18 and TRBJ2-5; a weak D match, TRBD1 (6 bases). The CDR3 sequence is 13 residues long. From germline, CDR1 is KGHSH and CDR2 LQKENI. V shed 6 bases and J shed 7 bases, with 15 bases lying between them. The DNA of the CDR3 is TGTGCCAGCTCCCCGGACAGCGGCCCGACCCAGTACTTC. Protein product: CASSPDSGPTQYF.

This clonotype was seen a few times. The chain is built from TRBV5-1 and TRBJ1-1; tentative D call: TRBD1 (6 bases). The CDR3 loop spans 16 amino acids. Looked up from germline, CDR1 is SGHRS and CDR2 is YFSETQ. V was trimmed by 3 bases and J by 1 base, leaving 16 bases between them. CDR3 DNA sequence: TGCGCCAGCAGCTCCAACGACAGGCCCCCGAACACTGAAGCTTTCTTT. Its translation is CASSSNDRPPNTEAFF.

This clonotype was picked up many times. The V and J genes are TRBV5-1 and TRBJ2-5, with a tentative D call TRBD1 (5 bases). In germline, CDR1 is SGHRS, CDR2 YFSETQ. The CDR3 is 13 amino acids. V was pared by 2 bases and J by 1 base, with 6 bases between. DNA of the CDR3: TGCGCCAGCAGCTTAGGGGTCCAAGAGACCCAGTACTTC. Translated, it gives CASSLGVQETQYF.

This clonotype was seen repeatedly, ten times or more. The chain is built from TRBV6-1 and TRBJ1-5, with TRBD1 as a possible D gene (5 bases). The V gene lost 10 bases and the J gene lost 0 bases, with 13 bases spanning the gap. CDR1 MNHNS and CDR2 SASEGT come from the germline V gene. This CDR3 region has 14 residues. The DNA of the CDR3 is TGTGCCACAGCAGTTAGGGGTAGCAATCAGCCCCAGCATTTT. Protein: CATAVRGSNQPQHF.

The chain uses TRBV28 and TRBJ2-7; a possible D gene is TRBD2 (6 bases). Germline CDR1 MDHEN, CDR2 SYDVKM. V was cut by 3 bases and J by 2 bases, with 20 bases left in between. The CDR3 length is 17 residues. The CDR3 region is CASSFCTSWRPTYEQYF. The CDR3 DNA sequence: TGTGCCAGCAGTTTCTGCACTAGCTGGAGGCCGACCTACGAGCAGTACTTC.

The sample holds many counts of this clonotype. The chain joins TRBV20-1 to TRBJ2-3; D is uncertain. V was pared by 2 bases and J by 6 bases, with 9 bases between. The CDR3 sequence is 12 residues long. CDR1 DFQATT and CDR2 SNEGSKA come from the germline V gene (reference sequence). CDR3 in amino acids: CSARSGFDTQYF. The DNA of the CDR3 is TGCAGTGCTAGATCGGGTTTTGATACGCAGTATTTT.

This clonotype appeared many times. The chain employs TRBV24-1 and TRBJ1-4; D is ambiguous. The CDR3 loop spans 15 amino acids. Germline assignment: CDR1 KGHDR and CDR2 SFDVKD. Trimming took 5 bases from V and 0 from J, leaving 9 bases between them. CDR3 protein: CATSALAATNEKLFF. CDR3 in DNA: TGTGCCACCAGTGCCTTAGCGGCAACTAATGAAAAACTGTTTTTT.

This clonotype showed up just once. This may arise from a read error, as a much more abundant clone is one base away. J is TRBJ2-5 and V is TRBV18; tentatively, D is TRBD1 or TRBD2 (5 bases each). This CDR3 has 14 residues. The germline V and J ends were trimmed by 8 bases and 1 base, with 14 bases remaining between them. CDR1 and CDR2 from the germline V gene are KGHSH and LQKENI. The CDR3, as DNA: TGTGCCAGCGCCATATTGGGGGTCCAAGAGACCCAGTACTTC. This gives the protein CASAILGVQETQYF.

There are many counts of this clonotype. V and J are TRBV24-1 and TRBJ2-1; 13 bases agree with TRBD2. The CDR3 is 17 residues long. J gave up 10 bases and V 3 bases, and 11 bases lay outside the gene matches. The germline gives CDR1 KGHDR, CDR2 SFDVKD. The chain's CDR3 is CATSDPAGLAGEEEQFF. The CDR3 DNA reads TGTGCCACCAGTGATCCCGCCGGACTAGCGGGAGAGGAAGAGCAGTTCTTC.